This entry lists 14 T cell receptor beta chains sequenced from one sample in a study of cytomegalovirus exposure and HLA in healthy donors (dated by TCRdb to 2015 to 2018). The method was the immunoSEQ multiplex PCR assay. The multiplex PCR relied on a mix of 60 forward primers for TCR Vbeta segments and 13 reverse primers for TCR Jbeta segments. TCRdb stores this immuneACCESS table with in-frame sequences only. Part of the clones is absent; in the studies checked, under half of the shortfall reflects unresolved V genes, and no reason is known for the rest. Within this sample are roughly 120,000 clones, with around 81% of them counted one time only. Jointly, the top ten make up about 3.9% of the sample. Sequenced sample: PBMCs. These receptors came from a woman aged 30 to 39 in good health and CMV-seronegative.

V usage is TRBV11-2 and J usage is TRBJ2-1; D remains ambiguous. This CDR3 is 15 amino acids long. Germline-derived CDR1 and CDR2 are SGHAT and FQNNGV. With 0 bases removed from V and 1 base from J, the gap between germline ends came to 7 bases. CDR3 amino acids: CASSLDVPSYNEQFF. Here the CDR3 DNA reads TGTGCCAGCAGCTTAGATGTTCCGTCCTACAATGAGCAGTTCTTC.

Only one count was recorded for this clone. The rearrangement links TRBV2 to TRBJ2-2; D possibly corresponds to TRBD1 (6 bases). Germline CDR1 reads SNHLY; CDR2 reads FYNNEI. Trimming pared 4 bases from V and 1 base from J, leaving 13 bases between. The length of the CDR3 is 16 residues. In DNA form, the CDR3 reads TGTGCCAGCAGTGCCCAGGGACACATGAACACCGGGGAGCTGTTTTTT. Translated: CASSAQGHMNTGELFF.

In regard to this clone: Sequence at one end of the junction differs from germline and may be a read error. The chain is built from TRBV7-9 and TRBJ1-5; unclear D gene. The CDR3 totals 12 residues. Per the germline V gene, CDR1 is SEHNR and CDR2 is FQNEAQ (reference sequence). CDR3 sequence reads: CSSSPSDQPQHF. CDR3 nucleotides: TGTTCCAGCAGCCCCAGTGATCAGCCCCAGCATTTT.

CDR3 DNA sequence: TGTGCCAGCACCGGGGGTCTTGAGCAGTTCTTC. It specifies CASTGGLEQFF. The chain links TRBV2 to TRBJ2-1; possible D gene TRBD2, 6 bases. The V end lost 7 bases, the J end lost 9 bases, and 10 bases lay between the germline ends. Per the germline V gene, CDR1 is SNHLY and CDR2 is FYNNEI. This CDR3 spans 11 amino acids.

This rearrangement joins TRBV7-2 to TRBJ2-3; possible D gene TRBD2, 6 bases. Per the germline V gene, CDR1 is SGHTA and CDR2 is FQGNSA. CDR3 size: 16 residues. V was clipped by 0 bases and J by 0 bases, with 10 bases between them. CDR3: CASSLASGASTDTQYF. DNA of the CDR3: TGTGCCAGCAGCTTAGCTAGCGGCGCTAGCACAGATACGCAGTATTTT.

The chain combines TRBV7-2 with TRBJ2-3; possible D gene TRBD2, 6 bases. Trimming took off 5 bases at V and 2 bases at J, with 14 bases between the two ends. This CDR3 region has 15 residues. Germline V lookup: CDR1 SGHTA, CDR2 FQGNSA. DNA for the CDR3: TGTGCCAGCAGCGTGATAGCGGATTTCACAGATACGCAGTATTTT. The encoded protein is CASSVIADFTDTQYF.

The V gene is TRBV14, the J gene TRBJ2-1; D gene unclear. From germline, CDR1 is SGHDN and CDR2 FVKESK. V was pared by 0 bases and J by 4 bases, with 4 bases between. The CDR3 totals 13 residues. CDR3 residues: CASSQDPYNEQFF. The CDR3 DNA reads TGTGCCAGCAGCCAAGATCCATACAATGAGCAGTTCTTC. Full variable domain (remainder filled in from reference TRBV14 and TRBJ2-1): EAGVTQFPSHSVIEKGQTVTLRCDPISGHDNLYWYRRVMGKEIKFLLHFVKESKQDESGMPNNRFLAERTGGTYSTLKVQPAELEDSGVYFCASSQDPYNEQFFGPGTRLTVL.

This chain's CDR3 is CATTPASGGSYEQYF. As DNA, the CDR3 is TGTGCCACAACTCCGGCTAGCGGGGGCTCCTACGAGCAGTACTTC. The chain links TRBV27 to TRBJ2-7; TRBD2 matches 10 bases. Germline V gives CDR1 MNHEY, CDR2 SMNVEV (reference sequence). J was trimmed by 0 bases and V by 10 bases; bases with no gene match: 9. CDR3 length: 15 residues.

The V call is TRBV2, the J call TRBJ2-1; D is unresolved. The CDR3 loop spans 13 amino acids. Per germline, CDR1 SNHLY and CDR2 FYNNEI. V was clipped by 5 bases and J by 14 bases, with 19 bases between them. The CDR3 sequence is CASSSSLATAEFF. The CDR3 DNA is TGTGCCAGCAGTTCAAGTTTAGCCACGGCGGAGTTCTTC.

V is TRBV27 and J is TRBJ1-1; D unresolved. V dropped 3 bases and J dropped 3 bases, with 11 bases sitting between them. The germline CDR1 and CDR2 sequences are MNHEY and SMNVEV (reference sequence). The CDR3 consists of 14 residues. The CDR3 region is CASSFGVRDTEAFF. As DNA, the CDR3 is TGTGCCAGCAGTTTCGGGGTGAGAGACACTGAAGCTTTCTTT.

The CDR3 coding sequence is TGTGCCAGCAGAATAGCGGGAGGCAACGGAGGGGACATTCAGTACTTC. Translated, it gives CASRIAGGNGGDIQYF. V and J are TRBV28 and TRBJ2-4; TRBD2 agrees at 10 bases. V lost 6 bases and J lost 8; bases outside the gene matches: 13. The length of the CDR3 is 16 residues. CDR1 is MDHEN, CDR2 SYDVKM, per germline.

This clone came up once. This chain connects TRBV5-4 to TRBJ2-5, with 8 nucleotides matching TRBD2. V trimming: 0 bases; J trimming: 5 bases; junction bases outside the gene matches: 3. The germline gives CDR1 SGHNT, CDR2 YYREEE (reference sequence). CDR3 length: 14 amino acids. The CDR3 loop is CASSLGGGRETQYF. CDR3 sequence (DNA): TGTGCCAGCAGCTTGGGCGGGGGGCGGGAGACCCAGTACTTC.

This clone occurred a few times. The CDR3 sequence is CAWSVTGGLETQYF. CDR3 sequence (DNA): TGTGCCTGGAGTGTAACAGGGGGCTTGGAGACCCAGTACTTC. The J gene is TRBJ2-5, the V gene TRBV30; the match to TRBD1 covers 9 bases. CDR1 and CDR2 (germline): GTSNPN, SVGIG (reference sequence). The V segment lost 0 bases and the J segment 5 bases; nucleotides outside the gene matches: 4. This CDR3 comprises 14 residues.

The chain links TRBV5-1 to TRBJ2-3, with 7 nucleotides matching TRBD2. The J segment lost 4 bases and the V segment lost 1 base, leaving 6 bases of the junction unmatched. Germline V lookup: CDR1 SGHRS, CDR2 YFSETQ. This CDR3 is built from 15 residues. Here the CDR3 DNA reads TGCGCCAGCAGCTTGCTGGGGGGGAGGTCAGATACGCAGTATTTT. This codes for CASSLLGGRSDTQYF.